Detailed here is one T cell receptor beta chain. The sample belongs to a study of technical replicates of blood from a handful of donors. CDR1 is MNHNY and CDR2 is SVGAGI in the germline V gene (reference sequence). V lost 6 bases and J lost 5; bases outside the gene matches: 6. This CDR3 has 13 residues. Produced via immunoSEQ multiplex PCR; TCRdb's table is partial and in-frame only. Here the sample spans 40,000 to 60,000 clones, 92% being singletons. The genes are TRBV6-6 and TRBJ2-5, with TRBD1 matching 7 bases. The clonotype was recovered from a human donor in good health. Some clones in this sample may be carry-over from other donors' samples. The sample was PBMCs. CDR3 sequence reads: CASRFPGQETQYF. CDR3 sequence (DNA): TGTGCCAGCAGATTCCCGGGACAGGAGACCCAGTACTTC.